The T cell receptor (beta chain) under discussion was sequenced for a study of control samples from healthy donors and cancer patients. This clone was seen a few times. Some clones are missing from TCRdb's copy, which holds only in-frame ones; the method was immunoSEQ multiplex PCR. The repertoire holds tens of thousands of clones, with around nine tenths as singletons. Looked up from germline, CDR1 is MGHRA and CDR2 is YSYEKL. This CDR3 is built from 21 residues. V gave up 0 bases and J gave up 4 bases; unmatched junction bases: 23. This receptor was taken from a man aged 50-59 years in good health. The chain links TRBV4-1 to TRBJ1-2; TRBD1 aligns across 7 bases. Sample: blood. DNA for the CDR3: TGCGCCAGCAGCCAAGATTCCCGACAACTGGCCAACAGGGGTGGGTCCTATGGCTACACCTTC. Translating it yields CASSQDSRQLANRGGSYGYTF.